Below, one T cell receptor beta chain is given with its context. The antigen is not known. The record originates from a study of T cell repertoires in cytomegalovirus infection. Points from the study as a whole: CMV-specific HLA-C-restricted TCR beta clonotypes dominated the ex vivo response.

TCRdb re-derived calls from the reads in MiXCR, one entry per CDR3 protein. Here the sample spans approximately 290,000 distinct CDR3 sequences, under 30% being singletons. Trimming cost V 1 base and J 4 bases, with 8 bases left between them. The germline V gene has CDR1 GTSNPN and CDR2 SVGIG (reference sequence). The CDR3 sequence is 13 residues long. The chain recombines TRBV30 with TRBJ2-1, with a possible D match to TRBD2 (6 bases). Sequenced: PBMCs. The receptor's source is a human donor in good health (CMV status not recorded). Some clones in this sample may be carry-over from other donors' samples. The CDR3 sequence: CAWSGLDYNEQFF. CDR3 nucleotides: TGTGCCTGGAGTGGACTAGATTACAATGAGCAGTTCTTC. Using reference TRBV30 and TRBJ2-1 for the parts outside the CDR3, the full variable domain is SQTIHQWPATLVQPVGSPLSLECTVEGTSNPNLYWYRQAAGRGLQLLFYSVGIGQISSEVPQNLSASRPQDRQFILSSKKLLLSDSGFYLCAWSGLDYNEQFFGPGTRLTVL.